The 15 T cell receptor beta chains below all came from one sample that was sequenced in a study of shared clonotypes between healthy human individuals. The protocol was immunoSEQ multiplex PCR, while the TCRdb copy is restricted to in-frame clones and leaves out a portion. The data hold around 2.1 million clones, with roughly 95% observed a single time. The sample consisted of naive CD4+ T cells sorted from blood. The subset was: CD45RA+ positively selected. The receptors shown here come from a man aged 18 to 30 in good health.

CDR3 sequence reads: CASRTGPGQPQHF. The CDR3 DNA is TGTGCCAGCAGAACAGGGCCTGGTCAGCCCCAGCATTTT. V usage is TRBV2 and J usage is TRBJ1-5, with D perhaps TRBD1 (6 bases). Looked up from germline, CDR1 is SNHLY and CDR2 is FYNNEI. V was shortened by 6 bases and J by 6 bases, with 12 bases between the two germline ends. The CDR3 covers 13 residues.

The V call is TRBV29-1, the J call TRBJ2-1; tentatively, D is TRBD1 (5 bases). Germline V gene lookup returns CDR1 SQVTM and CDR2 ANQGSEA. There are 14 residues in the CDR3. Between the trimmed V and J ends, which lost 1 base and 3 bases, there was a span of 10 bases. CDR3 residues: CSVEVQVFYNEQFF. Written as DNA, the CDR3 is TGCAGCGTTGAAGTACAGGTTTTCTACAATGAGCAGTTCTTC.

CDR3 coding DNA: TGTGCCAGCTCACCAGCCCCCTACGAGCAGTACTTC. Protein: CASSPAPYEQYF. This chain uses TRBV18 with TRBJ2-7; unclear D gene. CDR3 length equals 12 residues. Germline V CDR1 and CDR2: KGHSH, LQKENI. Trimming shortened V by 2 bases and J by 2 bases, and 4 bases separated the two germline ends.

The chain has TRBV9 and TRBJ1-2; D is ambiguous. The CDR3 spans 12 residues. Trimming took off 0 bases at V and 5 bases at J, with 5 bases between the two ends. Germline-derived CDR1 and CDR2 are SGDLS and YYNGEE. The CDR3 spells CASSVDRYGYTF. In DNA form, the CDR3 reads TGTGCCAGCAGCGTAGACCGGTATGGCTACACCTTC.

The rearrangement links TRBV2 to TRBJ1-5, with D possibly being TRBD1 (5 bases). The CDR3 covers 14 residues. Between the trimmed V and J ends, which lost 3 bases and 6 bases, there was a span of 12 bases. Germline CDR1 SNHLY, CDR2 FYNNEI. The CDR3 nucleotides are TGTGCCAGCAGTGATGGACTAAGGGGTCAGCCCCAGCATTTT. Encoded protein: CASSDGLRGQPQHF.

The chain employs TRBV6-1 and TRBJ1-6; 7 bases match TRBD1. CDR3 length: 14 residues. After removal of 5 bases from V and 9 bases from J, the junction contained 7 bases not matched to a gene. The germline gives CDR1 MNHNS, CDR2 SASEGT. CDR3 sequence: CASSYTGASSPLHF. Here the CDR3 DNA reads TGTGCCAGCAGTTATACAGGGGCTAGTTCACCCCTCCACTTT.

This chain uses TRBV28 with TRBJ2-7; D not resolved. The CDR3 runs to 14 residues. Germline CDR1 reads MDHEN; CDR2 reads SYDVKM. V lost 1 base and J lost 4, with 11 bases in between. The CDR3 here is CASSLSVSRYEQYF. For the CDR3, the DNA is TGTGCCAGCAGTTTATCTGTCAGTAGGTACGAGCAGTACTTC.

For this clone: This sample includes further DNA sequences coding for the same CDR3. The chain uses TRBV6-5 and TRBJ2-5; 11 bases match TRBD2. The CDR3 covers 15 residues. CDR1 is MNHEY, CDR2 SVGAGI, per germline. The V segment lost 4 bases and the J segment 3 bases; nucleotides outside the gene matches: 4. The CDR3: CASSSGTSGKETQYF. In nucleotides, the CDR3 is TGTGCCAGCAGTTCCGGGACTAGCGGAAAAGAGACCCAGTACTTC.

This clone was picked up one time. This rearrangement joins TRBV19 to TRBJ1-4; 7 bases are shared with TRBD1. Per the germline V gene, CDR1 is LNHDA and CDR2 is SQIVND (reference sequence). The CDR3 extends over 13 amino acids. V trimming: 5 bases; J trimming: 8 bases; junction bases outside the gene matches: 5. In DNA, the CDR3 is TGTGCCAGTAGTGACAGGGAGGGGGAAAAACTGTTTTTT. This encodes CASSDREGEKLFF.

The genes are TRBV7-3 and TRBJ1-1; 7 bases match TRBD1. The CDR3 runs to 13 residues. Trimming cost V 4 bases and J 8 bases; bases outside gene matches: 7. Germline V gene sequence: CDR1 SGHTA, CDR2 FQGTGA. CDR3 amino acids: CASSSGQQGEAFF. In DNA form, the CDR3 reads TGTGCCAGCAGCTCCGGCCAACAGGGGGAAGCTTTCTTT. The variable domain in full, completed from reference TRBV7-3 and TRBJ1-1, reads GAGVSQTPSNKVTEKGKYVELRCDPISGHTALYWYRQSLGQGPEFLIYFQGTGAADDSGLPNDRFFAVRPEGSVSTLKIQRTERGDSAVYLCASSSGQQGEAFFGQGTRLTVV.

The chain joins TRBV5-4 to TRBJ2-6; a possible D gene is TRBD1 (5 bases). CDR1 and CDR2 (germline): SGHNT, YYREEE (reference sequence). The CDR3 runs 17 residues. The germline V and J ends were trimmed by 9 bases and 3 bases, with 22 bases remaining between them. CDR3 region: CATAAGREVFGANVLTF. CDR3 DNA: TGTGCCACCGCAGCTGGCAGGGAAGTATTTGGGGCCAACGTCCTGACTTTC.

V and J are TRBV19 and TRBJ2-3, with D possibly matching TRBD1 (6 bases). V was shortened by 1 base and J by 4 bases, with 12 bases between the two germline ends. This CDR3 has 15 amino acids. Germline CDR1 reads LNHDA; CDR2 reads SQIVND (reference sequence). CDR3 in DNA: TGTGCCAGTAGTATAGGCCAGGGACACCCAGATACGCAGTATTTT. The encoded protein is CASSIGQGHPDTQYF.

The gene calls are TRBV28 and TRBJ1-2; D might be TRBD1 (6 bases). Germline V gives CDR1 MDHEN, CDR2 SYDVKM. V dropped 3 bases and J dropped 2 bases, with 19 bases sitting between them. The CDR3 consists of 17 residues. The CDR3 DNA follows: TGTGCCAGCAGTTTTAAGGTCTTCATAACAGGGAACTATGGCTACACCTTC. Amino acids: CASSFKVFITGNYGYTF.

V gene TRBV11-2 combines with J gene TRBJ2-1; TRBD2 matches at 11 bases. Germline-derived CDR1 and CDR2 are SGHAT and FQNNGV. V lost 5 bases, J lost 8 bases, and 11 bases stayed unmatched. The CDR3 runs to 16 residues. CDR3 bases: TGTGCCAGCAGCACTAGGGGGGGACTAGCGGTAGATGAGCAGTTCTTC. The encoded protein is CASSTRGGLAVDEQFF.

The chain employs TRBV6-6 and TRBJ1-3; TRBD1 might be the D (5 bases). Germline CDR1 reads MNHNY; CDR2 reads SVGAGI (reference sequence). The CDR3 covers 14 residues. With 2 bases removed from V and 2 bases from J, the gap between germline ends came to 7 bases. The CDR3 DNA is TGTGCCAGCAGTTACGACAGACCTGGAAACACCATATATTTT. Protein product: CASSYDRPGNTIYF.